Listed below are T cell receptor beta chains from one sample, sequenced in a study of blood T cell repertoires in COVID-19. The assay was immunoSEQ multiplex PCR, and TCRdb's table has in-frame clones only and misses some. The sample shows a few hundred thousand clones, 70% to 90% of them seen only once. Sequenced sample: peripheral blood. The receptors originated from a woman in her seventies with active or convalescent COVID-19. The CDR3 runs from the conserved cysteine through the conserved F or W. Each record gives: CDR3 length, J gene, clone size, D gene, V gene, CDR3 protein, CDR3 DNA. A D gene is named only where the DNA matches it firmly. Clone size is given for some rows only: seen once, a few or many times, or a class if the clone is expanded.

length: 14
J: TRBJ2-1
size: NA
D: TRBD1
V: TRBV29-1
CDR3: CSVVRQGTYNEQFF
DNA: TGCAGCGTTGTAAGACAGGGCACTTACAATGAGCAGTTCTTC

length: 15
J: TRBJ1-2
size: NA
D: NA
V: TRBV21-1
CDR3: CASPPPRQGGYGYTF
DNA: TGTGCCAGCCCCCCCCCAAGACAGGGTGGCTATGGCTACACCTTC

length: 15
J: TRBJ1-1
size: NA
D: TRBD1
V: TRBV10-3
CDR3: CAISGFGTDNTEAFF
DNA: TGTGCCATCAGTGGGTTTGGGACAGATAACACTGAAGCTTTCTTT

length: 16
J: TRBJ2-6
size: NA
D: NA
V: TRBV7-6
CDR3: CASSLAPRSGANVLTF
DNA: TGTGCCAGCAGCTTAGCTCCGCGCTCTGGGGCCAACGTCCTGACTTTC

length: 13
J: TRBJ1-1
size: NA
D: NA
V: TRBV6-6
CDR3: CASSQPPGAEAFF
DNA: TGTGCCAGCAGTCAGCCGCCCGGGGCTGAAGCTTTCTTT

length: 13
J: TRBJ1-3
size: few
D: NA
V: TRBV6-5
CDR3: CASSRREGGTIYF
DNA: TGTGCCAGCAGTCGACGGGAGGGAGGCACCATATATTTT

length: 17
J: TRBJ2-5
size: NA
D: TRBD1
V: TRBV5-1
CDR3: CASSFPKKDRGRETQYF
DNA: TGCGCCAGCAGCTTCCCGAAAAAAGACAGGGGTCGAGAGACCCAGTACTTC

length: 14
J: TRBJ1-5
size: NA
D: NA
V: TRBV19
CDR3: CASSIGLEDQPQHF
DNA: TGTGCCAGTAGTATTGGCCTAGAAGATCAGCCCCAGCATTTT

length: 14
J: TRBJ2-3
size: NA
D: NA
V: TRBV6-5
CDR3: CASSREIHTDTQYF
DNA: TGTGCCAGCAGTCGAGAGATCCACACAGATACGCAGTATTTT

length: 15
J: TRBJ1-4
size: NA
D: TRBD1
V: TRBV5-1
CDR3: CASSSTGTGREKLFF
DNA: TGCGCCAGCAGCTCAACCGGGACAGGGAGAGAAAAACTGTTTTTT